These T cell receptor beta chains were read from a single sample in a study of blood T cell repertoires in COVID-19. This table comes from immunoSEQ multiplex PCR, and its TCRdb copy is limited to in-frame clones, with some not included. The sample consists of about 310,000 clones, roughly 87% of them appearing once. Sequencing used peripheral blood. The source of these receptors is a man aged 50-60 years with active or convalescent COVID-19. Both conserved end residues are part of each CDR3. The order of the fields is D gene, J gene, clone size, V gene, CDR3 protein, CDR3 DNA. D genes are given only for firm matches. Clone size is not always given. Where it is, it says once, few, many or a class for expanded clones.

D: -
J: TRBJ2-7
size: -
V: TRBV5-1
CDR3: CASSLGTGSLHEQYF
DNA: TGCGCCAGCAGCTTGGGGACGGGATCCCTCCACGAGCAGTACTTC

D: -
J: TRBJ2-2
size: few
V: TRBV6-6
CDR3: CATLSSAWAGELFF
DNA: TGTGCCACACTATCCAGCGCATGGGCCGGGGAGCTGTTTTTT

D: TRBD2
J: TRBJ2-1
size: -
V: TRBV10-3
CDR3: CAVLLAGESEQFF
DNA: TGTGCCGTTCTATTAGCGGGAGAAAGTGAGCAGTTCTTC

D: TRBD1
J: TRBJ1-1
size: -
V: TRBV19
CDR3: CASRGDRNTEAFF
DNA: TGTGCCAGTAGGGGGGACAGAAACACTGAAGCTTTCTTT

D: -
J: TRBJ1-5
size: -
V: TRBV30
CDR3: CAWSVSGFNQPQHF
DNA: TGTGCCTGGAGTGTTTCAGGGTTCAATCAGCCCCAGCATTTT

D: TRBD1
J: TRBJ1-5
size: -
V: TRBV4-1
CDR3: CASSQGQGSNQPQHF
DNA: TGCGCCAGCAGCCAAGGACAGGGAAGCAATCAGCCCCAGCATTTT

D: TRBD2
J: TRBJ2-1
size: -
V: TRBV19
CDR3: CASDSGTSGSAGYNEQFF
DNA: TGTGCCAGTGACTCCGGGACTAGCGGGAGCGCCGGGTACAATGAGCAGTTCTTC

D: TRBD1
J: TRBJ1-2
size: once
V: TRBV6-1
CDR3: CASSEPGQAHYGYTF
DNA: TGTGCCAGCAGTGAACCGGGACAGGCTCACTATGGCTACACCTTC

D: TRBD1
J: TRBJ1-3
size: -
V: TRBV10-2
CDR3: CASSRGQDGNTIYF
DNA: TGCGCCAGTTCCCGGGGACAGGACGGAAACACCATATATTTT

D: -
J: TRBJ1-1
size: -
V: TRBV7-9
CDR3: CASSLAYSEAFF
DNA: TGTGCCAGCAGCTTAGCCTATTCTGAAGCTTTCTTT

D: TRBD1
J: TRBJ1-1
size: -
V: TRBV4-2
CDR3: CASSQAGGWAFF
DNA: TGTGCCAGCAGCCAAGCAGGGGGCTGGGCTTTCTTT

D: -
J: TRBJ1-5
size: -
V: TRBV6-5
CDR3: CASNQDTYSNQPQHF
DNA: TGTGCCAGCAATCAAGACACATATAGCAATCAGCCCCAGCATTTT

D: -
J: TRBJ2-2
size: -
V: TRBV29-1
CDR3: CSARQASGTGELFF
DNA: TGCAGCGCGCGTCAGGCGAGTGGCACCGGGGAGCTGTTTTTT

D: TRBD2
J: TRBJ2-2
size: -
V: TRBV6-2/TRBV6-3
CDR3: CASSYPSGGGFTGELFF
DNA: TGTGCCAGCAGTTACCCTAGCGGGGGGGGCTTCACCGGGGAGCTGTTTTTT

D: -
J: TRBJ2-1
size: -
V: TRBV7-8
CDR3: CASSFRSGLTYNEQFF
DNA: TGTGCCAGCAGCTTCCGGTCTGGACTCACCTACAATGAGCAGTTCTTC

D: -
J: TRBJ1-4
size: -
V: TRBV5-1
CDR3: CASSLGLRTDENEKLFF
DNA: TGCGCCAGCAGCTTGGGTTTACGGACAGACGAAAATGAAAAACTGTTTTTT

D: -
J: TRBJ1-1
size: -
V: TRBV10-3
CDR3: CAIRTTGEAFF
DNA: TGTGCCATCAGGACCACAGGTGAAGCTTTCTTT

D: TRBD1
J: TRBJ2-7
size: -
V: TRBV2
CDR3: CASSEQGVIYEQYF
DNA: TGTGCCAGCAGTGAACAGGGGGTTATCTACGAGCAGTACTTC

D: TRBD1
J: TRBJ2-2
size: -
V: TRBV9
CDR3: CASSPRGPGELFF
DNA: TGTGCCAGCAGCCCCAGGGGGCCCGGGGAGCTGTTTTTT

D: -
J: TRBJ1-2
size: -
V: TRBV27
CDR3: CASSYLGQLANYGYTF
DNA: TGTGCCAGCAGCTATCTCGGACAGTTAGCTAACTATGGCTACACCTTC

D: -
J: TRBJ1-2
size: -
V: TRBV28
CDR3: CASSPAATIYGYTF
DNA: TGTGCCAGCAGCCCTGCCGCAACTATTTATGGCTACACCTTC

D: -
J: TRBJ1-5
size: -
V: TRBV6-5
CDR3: CASRAISSNQPQHF
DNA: TGTGCCAGCCGAGCGATTTCTAGCAATCAGCCCCAGCATTTT

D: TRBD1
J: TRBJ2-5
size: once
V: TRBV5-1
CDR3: CASSRTGQGEETQYF
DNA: TGCGCCAGCAGCCGCACGGGACAGGGAGAAGAGACCCAGTACTTC

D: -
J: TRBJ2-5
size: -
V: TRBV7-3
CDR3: CASSLTVAGPQYF
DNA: TGTGCCAGCAGCTTAACGGTGGCAGGTCCCCAGTACTTC

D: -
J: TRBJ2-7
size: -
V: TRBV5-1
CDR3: CASSSSGSSYEQYF
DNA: TGCGCCAGCAGCTCAAGCGGAAGCTCCTACGAGCAGTACTTC

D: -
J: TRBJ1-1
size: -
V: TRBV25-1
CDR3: CASSELTGDSTEAFF
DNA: TGTGCCAGCAGTGAATTAACAGGAGACTCCACTGAAGCTTTCTTT

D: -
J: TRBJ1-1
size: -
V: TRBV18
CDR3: CASSPPLETASVAFF
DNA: TGTGCCAGCTCACCACCGTTAGAAACAGCCTCGGTGGCTTTCTTT

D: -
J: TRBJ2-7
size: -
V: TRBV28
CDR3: CASSLPALEYTYEQYF
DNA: TGTGCCAGCAGTTTACCCGCTTTGGAGTATACCTACGAGCAGTACTTC

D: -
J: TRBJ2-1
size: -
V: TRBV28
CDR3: CASSLPATRNEQFF
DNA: TGTGCCAGCAGCCTTCCCGCCACTAGGAACGAGCAGTTCTTC

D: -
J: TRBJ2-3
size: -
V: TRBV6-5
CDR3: CASSYRQTSTDTQYF
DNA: TGTGCCAGCAGTTACAGGCAGACTAGCACAGATACGCAGTATTTT

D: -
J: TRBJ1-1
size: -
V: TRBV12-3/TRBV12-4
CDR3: CASSREIGSEAFF
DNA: TGTGCCAGCAGCCGCGAGATTGGTTCTGAAGCTTTCTTT

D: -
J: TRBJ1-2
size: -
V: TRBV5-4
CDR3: CASSSPERGQRSYGYTF
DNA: TGTGCCAGCAGCTCTCCGGAAAGGGGACAAAGGTCCTATGGCTACACCTTC

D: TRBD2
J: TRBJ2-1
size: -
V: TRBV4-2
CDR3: CASSQEGGGAYNEQFF
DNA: TGTGCCAGCAGCCAAGAAGGCGGGGGGGCCTACAATGAGCAGTTCTTC

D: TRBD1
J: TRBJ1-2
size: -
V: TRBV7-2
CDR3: CASSLGQGYGYTF
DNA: TGTGCCAGCAGCTTAGGACAGGGGTATGGCTACACCTTC

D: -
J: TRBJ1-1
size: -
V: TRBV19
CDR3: CASRGLPLVAFF
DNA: TGTGCCAGTAGAGGACTTCCACTGGTAGCTTTCTTT

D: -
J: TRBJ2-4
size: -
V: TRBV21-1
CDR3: CASSKNTGVLLAKNIQYF
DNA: TGTGCCAGCAGCAAAAACACAGGGGTCCTCCTAGCCAAAAACATTCAGTACTTC

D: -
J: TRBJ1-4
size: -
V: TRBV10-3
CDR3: CAISIGQGGEKLFF
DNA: TGTGCCATCAGTATCGGGCAGGGCGGTGAAAAACTGTTTTTT

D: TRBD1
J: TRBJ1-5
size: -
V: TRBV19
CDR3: CASTRDRGAEQPQHF
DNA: TGTGCCAGTACCCGGGACAGGGGAGCGGAGCAGCCCCAGCATTTT

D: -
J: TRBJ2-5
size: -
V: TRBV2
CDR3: CASSGRLVGTQYF
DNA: TGTGCCAGCAGTGGTCGGCTAGTAGGGACCCAGTACTTC

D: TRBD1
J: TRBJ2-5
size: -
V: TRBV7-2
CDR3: CASSWTGTAEETQYF
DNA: TGTGCCAGCAGCTGGACAGGGACAGCGGAAGAGACCCAGTACTTC

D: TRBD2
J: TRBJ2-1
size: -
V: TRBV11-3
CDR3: CASSLGGTRGNNEQFF
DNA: TGTGCCAGCAGCTTAGGCGGGACTAGGGGAAATAATGAGCAGTTCTTC

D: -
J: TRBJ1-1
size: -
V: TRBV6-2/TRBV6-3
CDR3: CASSYAGQTEAFF
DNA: TGTGCCAGCAGTTACGCAGGGCAGACTGAAGCTTTCTTT

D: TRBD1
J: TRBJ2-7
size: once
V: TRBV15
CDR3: CATSGPGQSSYEQYF
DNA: TGTGCCACCAGCGGACCGGGACAGAGCTCCTACGAGCAGTACTTC

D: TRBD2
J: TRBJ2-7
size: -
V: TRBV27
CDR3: CASRGSGSGYEQYF
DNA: TGTGCCAGCAGAGGTAGCGGGAGCGGATACGAGCAGTACTTC

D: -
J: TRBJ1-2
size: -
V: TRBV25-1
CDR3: CASSEAGRPDGGYTF
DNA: TGTGCCAGCAGTGAAGCTGGCAGGCCGGATGGTGGCTACACCTTC

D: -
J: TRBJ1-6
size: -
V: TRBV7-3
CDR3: CASSPTTDNSPLHF
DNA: TGTGCCAGCAGCCCGACGACAGACAATTCACCCCTCCACTTT

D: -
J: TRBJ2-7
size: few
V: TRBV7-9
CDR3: CASSSRSLGQGVYEQYF
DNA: TGTGCCAGCAGCTCCCGCTCGTTGGGACAAGGGGTCTACGAGCAGTACTTC

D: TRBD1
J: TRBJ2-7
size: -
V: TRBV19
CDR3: CASSLGGTGASYEQYF
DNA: TGTGCCAGTAGTTTGGGCGGGACAGGTGCCTCCTACGAGCAGTACTTC

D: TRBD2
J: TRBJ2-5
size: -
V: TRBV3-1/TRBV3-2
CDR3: CASSRGGQETQYF
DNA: TGTGCCAGCAGCCGCGGGGGCCAAGAGACCCAGTACTTC

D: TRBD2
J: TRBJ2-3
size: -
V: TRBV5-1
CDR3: CASSLGLAGAKRTDTQYF
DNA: TGCGCCAGCAGCCTGGGACTAGCGGGGGCAAAACGCACAGATACGCAGTATTTT

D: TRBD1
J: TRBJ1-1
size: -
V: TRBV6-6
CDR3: CASSYPQGSAAEAFF
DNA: TGTGCCAGCAGTTACCCACAGGGGTCCGCGGCTGAAGCTTTCTTT

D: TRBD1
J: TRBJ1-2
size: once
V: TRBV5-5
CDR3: CASSLWTGAGYTF
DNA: TGTGCCAGCAGCTTGTGGACAGGGGCAGGCTACACCTTC

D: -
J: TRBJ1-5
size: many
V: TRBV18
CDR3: CASSLQLNQPQHF
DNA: TGTGCCAGCTCACTACAGCTCAATCAGCCCCAGCATTTT

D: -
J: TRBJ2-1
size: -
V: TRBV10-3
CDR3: CAISDIGVGNDNEQFF
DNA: TGTGCCATCAGTGACATAGGGGTTGGAAACGACAATGAGCAGTTCTTC

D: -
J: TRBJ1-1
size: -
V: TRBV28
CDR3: CASSTREEVTEAFF
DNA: TGTGCCAGCAGTACCCGTGAGGAGGTTACTGAAGCTTTCTTT